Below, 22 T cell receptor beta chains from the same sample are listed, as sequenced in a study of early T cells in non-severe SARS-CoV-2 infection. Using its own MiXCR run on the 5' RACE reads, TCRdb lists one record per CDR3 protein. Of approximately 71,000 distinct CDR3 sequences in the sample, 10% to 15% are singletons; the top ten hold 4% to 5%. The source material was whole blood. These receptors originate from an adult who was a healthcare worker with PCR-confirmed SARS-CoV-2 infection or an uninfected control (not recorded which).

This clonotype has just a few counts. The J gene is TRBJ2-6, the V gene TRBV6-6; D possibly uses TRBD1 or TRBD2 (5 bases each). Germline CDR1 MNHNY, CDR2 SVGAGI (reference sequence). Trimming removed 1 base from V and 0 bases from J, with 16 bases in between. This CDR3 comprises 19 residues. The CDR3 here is CASSYFPGAVGSGANVLTF. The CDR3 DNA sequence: TGTGCCAGCAGTTACTTTCCCGGGGCAGTTGGCTCTGGGGCCAACGTCCTGACTTTC.

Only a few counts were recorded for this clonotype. CDR3 DNA sequence: TGTGCCAGCAGTTCCCTGCAAAAAGCATCCTACAATGAGCAGTTCTTC. Its protein is CASSSLQKASYNEQFF. The gene calls are TRBV7-9 and TRBJ2-1; D unresolved. Trimming shortened V by 6 bases and J by 1 base, and 16 bases separated the two germline ends. This CDR3 has 16 residues. Germline-derived CDR1 and CDR2 are SEHNR and FQNEAQ (reference sequence).

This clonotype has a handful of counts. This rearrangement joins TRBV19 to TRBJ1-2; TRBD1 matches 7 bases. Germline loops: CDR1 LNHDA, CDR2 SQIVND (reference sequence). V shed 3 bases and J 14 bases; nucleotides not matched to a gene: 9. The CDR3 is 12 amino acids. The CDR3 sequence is CASSMEYRGFTF. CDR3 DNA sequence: TGTGCCAGTAGTATGGAATACAGGGGATTTACCTTC.

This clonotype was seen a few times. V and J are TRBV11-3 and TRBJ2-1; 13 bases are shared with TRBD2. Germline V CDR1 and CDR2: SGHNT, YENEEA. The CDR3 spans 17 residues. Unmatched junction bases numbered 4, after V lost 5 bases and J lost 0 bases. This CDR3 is CASSRRLAGGSYNEQFF. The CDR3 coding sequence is TGTGCCAGCAGCAGACGACTAGCGGGGGGCTCCTACAATGAGCAGTTCTTC.

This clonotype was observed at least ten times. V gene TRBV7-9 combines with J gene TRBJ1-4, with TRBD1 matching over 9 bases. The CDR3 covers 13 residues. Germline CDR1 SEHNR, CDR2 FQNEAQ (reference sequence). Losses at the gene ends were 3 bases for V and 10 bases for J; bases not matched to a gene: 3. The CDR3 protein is CASSLGQGGKLFF. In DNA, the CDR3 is TGTGCCAGCAGCTTGGGACAGGGCGGAAAACTGTTTTTT.

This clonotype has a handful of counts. The CDR3 sequence: CASSVVGSTTNTGELFF. CDR3 nucleotide sequence: TGTGCCAGCAGCGTAGTAGGTTCGACTACGAACACCGGGGAGCTGTTTTTT. This chain joins TRBV9 and TRBJ2-2, with a tentative D call TRBD2 (5 bases). Germline lookup yields CDR1 SGDLS and CDR2 YYNGEE. V gave up 0 bases and J gave up 0 bases, with 12 bases separating them. This CDR3 is 17 amino acids long.

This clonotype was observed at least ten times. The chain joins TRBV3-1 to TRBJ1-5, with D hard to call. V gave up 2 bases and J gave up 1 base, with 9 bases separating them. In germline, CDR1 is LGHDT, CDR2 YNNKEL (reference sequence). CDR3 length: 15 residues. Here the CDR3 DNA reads TGTGCCAGCAGCCAACGGGGAATAAGCAATCAGCCCCAGCATTTT. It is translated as CASSQRGISNQPQHF.

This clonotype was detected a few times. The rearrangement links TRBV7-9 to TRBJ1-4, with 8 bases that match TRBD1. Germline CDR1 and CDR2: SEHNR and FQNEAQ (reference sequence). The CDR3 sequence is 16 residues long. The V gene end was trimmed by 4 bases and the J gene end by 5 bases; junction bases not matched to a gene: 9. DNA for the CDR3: TGTGCCAGCAGCTGGACAGGGACTCAATCAAATGAAAAACTGTTTTTT. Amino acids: CASSWTGTQSNEKLFF.

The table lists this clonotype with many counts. CDR3 protein: CSARDPRGANTEAFF. CDR3 nucleotides: TGCAGTGCTAGAGATCCAAGGGGTGCGAACACTGAAGCTTTCTTT. The rearrangement links TRBV20-1 to TRBJ1-1; perhaps TRBD1 as D (5 bases). The CDR3 spans 15 residues. CDR1 and CDR2 from the germline V gene are DFQATT and SNEGSKA (reference sequence). V dropped 0 bases and J dropped 1 base, with 12 bases sitting between them.

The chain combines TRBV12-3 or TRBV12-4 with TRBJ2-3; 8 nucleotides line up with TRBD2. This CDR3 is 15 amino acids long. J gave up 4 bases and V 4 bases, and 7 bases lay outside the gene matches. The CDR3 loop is CASSSRTSTADTQYF. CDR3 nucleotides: TGTGCCAGCAGTTCCCGGACTAGCACTGCAGATACGCAGTATTTT.

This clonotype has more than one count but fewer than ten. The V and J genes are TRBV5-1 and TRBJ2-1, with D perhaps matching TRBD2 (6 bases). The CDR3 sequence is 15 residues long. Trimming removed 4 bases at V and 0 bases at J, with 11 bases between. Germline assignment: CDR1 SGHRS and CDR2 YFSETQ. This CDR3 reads CASSRDSSSYNEQFF. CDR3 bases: TGCGCCAGCAGCCGGGACTCAAGCTCCTACAATGAGCAGTTCTTC.

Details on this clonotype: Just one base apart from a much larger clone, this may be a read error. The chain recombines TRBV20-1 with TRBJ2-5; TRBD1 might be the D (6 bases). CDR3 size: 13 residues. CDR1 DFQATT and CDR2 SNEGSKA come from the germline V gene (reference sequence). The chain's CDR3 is CCAGRTVQETQYF. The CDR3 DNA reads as TGCTGTGCTGGCAGGACAGTACAAGAGACCCAGTACTTC.

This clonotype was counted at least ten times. CDR3 loop: CASSYLLAGGPGEQFF. CDR3 nucleotides: TGTGCCAGCAGTTACCTACTAGCGGGAGGGCCGGGTGAGCAGTTCTTC. V is TRBV6-6 and J is TRBJ2-1; TRBD2 aligns across 13 bases. The CDR3 totals 16 residues. Trimming at V came to 2 bases and at J to 9 bases, leaving 7 bases not matched to a gene. The germline V gene encodes CDR1 MNHNY and CDR2 SVGAGI (reference sequence).

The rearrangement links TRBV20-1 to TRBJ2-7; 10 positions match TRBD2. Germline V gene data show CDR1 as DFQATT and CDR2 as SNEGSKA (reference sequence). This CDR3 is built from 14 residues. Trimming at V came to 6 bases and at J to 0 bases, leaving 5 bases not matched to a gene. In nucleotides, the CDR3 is TGCAGTGCACCACTAGCGGGGTCCTCCTACGAGCAGTACTTC. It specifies CSAPLAGSSYEQYF.

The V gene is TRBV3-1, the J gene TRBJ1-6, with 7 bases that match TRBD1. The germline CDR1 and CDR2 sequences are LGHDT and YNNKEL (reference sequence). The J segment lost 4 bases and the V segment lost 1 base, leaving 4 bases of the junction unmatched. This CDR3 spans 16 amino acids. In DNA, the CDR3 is TGTGCCAGCAGCCAAGGGCAGGGGGGATATAATTCACCCCTCCACTTT. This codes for CASSQGQGGYNSPLHF.

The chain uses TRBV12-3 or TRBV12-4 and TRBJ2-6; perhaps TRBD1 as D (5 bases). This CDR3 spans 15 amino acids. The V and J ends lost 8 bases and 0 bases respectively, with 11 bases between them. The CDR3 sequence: CASSPRASGANVLTF. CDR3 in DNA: TGTGCCAGCTCCCCCAGGGCCTCTGGGGCCAACGTCCTGACTTTC.

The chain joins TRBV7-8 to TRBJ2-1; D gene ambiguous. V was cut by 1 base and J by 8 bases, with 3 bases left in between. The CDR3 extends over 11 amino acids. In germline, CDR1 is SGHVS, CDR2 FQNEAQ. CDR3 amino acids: CASSLGDEQFF. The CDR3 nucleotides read TGTGCCAGCAGCTTAGGAGATGAGCAGTTCTTC.

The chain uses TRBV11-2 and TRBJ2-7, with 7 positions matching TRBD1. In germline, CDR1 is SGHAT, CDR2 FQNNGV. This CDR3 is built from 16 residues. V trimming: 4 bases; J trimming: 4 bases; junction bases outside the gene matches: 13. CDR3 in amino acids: CASSSPSGTVGYEQYF. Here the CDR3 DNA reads TGTGCCAGCAGCTCCCCCTCCGGGACAGTCGGATACGAGCAGTACTTC.

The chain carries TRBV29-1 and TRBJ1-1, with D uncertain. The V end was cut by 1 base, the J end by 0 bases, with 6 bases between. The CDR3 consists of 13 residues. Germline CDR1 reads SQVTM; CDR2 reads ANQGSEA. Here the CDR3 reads CSVEVAMNTEAFF. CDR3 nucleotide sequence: TGCAGCGTTGAAGTGGCCATGAACACTGAAGCTTTCTTT.

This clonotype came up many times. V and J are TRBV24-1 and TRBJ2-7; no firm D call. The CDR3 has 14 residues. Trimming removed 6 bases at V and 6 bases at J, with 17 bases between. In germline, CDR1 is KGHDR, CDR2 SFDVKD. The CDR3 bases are TGTGCCACCAGTCGGGCAGGTGGGTCTCGCGAGCAGTACTTC. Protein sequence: CATSRAGGSREQYF.

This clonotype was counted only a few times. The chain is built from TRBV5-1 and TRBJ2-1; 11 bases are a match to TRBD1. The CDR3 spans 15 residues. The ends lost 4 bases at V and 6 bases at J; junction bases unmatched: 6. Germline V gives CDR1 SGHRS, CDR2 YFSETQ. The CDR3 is CASSPEGTGGNEQFF. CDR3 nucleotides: TGCGCCAGCAGCCCGGAAGGGACAGGGGGCAATGAGCAGTTCTTC.

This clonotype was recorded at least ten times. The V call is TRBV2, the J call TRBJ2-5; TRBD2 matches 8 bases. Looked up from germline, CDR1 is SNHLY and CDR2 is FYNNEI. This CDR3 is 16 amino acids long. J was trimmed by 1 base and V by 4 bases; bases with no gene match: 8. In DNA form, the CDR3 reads TGTGCCAGCAGTGGACGGCTAGCGGGCCCCCAAGAGACCCAGTACTTC. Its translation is CASSGRLAGPQETQYF.